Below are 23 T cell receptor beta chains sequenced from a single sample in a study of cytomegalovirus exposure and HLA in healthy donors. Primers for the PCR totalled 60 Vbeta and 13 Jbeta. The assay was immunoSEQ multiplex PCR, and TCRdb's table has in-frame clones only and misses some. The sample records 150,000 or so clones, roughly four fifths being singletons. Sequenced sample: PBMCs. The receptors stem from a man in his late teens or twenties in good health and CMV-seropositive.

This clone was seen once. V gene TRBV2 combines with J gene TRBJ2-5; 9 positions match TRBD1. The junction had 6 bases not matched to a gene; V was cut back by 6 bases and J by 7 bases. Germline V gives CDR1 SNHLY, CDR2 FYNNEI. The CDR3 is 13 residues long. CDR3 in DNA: TGTGCCAGCAGAGGGACAGGGTTAGGGACCCAGTACTTC. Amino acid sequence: CASRGTGLGTQYF.

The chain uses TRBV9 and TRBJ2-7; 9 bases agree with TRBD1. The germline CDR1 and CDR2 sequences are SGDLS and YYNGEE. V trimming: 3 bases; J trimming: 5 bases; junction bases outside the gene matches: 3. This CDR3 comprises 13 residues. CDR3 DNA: TGTGCCAGCAGCGCGACAGGGGGGAACGAGCAGTACTTC. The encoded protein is CASSATGGNEQYF.

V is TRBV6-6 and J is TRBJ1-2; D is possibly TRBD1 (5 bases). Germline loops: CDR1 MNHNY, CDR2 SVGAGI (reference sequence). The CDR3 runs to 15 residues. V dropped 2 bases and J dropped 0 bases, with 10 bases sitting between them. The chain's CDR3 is CASSYDSITNYGYTF. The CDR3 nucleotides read TGTGCCAGCAGTTACGACAGTATAACTAACTATGGCTACACCTTC.

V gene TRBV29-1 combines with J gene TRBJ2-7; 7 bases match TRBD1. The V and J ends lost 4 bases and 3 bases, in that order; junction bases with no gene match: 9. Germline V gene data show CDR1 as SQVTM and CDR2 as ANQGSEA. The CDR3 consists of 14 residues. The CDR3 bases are TGCAGCGTTGCAAGACGACAGGGAATCTACGAGCAGTACTTC. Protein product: CSVARRQGIYEQYF.

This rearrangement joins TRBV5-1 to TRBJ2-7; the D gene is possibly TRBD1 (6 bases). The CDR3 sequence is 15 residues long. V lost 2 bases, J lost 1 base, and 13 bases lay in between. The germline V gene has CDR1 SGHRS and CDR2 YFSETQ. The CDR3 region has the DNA TGCGCCAGCAGCTTTCGTCCAGGGGAATCCTACGAGCAGTACTTC. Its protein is CASSFRPGESYEQYF.

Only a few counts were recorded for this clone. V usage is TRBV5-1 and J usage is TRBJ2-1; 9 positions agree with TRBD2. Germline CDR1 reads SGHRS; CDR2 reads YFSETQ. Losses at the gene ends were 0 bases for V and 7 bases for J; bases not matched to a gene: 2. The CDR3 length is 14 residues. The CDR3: CASSLGLAVNEQFF. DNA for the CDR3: TGCGCCAGCAGCTTGGGACTAGCGGTTAATGAGCAGTTCTTC.

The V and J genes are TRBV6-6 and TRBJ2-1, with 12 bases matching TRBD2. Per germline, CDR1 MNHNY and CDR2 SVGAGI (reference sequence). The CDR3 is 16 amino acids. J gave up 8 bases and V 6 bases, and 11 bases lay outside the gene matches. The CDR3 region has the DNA TGTGCCAGCAGGCCCAGGACTAGCGGGATTCTCGATGAGCAGTTCTTC. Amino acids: CASRPRTSGILDEQFF.

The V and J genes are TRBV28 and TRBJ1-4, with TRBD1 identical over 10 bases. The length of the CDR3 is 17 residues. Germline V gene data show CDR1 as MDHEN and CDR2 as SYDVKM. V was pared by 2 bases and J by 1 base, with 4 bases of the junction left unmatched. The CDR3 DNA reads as TGTGCCAGCAGTTTACCCGGGACAGGGGAAACTAATGAAAAACTGTTTTTT. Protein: CASSLPGTGETNEKLFF.

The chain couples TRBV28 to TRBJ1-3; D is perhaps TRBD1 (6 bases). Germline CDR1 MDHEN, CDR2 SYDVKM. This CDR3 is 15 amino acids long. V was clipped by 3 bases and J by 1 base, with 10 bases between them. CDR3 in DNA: TGTGCCAGCAGTTTGGGACACCCGTCTGGAAACACCATATATTTT. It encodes CASSLGHPSGNTIYF.

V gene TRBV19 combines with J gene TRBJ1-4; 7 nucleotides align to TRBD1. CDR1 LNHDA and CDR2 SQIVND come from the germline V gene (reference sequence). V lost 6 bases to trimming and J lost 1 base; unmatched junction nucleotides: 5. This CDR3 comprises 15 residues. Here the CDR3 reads CASRPQGGTNEKLFF. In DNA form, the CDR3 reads TGTGCCAGTAGACCTCAGGGGGGAACTAATGAAAAACTGTTTTTT.

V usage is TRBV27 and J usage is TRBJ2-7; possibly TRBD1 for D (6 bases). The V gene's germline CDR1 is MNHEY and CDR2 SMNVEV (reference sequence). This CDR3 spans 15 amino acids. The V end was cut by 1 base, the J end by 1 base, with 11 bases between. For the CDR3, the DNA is TGTGCCAGCAGTTTATATCAGGGGCCTTCCTACGAGCAGTACTTC. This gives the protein CASSLYQGPSYEQYF.

The DNA of the CDR3 is TGCGCCAGCAGCCAAAACCGGGACAGGGGCCACTATGGCTACACCTTC. This sequence encodes CASSQNRDRGHYGYTF. This chain joins TRBV4-1 and TRBJ1-2; TRBD1 matches 10 bases. Germline V gene sequence: CDR1 MGHRA, CDR2 YSYEKL. Trimming at V came to 2 bases and at J to 3 bases, leaving 6 bases not matched to a gene. The CDR3 sequence is 16 residues long.

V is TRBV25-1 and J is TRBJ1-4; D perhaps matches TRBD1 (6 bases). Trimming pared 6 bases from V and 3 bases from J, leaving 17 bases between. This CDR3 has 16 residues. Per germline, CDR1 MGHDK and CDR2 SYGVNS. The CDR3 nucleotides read TGTGCCAGCAGGGGGACACAGGGTGTAGCTAATGAAAAACTGTTTTTT. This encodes CASRGTQGVANEKLFF.

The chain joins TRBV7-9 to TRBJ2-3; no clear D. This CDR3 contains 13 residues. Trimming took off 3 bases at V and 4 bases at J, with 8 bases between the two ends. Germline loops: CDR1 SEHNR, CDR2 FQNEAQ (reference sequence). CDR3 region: CASSLGGPDTQYF. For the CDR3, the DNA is TGTGCCAGCAGCTTGGGTGGGCCAGATACGCAGTATTTT.

CDR3 loop: CASSQISGTLETQYF. The DNA for the CDR3 is TGCGCCAGCAGCCAGATTAGCGGGACTTTGGAGACCCAGTACTTC. The chain has TRBV4-1 and TRBJ2-5; 8 bases agree with TRBD2. With 3 bases clipped from V and 5 bases from J, the junction kept 8 bases outside the gene matches. This CDR3 is 15 amino acids long. CDR1 and CDR2 from the germline V gene are MGHRA and YSYEKL.

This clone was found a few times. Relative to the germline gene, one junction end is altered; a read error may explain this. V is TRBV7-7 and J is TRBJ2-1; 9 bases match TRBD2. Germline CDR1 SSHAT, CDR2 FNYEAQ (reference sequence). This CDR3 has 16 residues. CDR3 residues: CASSSYSASGKDEQFF. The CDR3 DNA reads TGTGCTAGCAGCTCCTATTCGGCTAGCGGGAAGGATGAGCAGTTCTTC.

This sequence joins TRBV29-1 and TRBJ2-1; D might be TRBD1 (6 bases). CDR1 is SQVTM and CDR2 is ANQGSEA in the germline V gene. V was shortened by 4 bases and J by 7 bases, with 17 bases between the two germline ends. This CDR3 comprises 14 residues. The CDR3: CSVVTRGVQNEQFF. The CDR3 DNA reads TGCAGCGTTGTTACCAGGGGAGTACAGAATGAGCAGTTCTTC.

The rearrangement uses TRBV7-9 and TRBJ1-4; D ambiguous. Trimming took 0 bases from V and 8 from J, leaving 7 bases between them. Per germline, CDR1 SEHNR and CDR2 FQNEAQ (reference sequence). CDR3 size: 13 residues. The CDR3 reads CASSLAPREKLFF. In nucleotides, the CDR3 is TGTGCCAGCAGCTTAGCCCCCCGGGAAAAACTGTTTTTT.

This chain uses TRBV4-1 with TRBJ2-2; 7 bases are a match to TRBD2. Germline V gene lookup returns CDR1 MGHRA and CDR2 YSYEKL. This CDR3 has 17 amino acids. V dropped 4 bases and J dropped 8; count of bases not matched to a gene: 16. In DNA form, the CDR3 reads TGCGCCAGCAGCCTCGATCCGGGGAGGGACTCTAGGGGGGAGCTGTTTTTT. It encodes CASSLDPGRDSRGELFF.

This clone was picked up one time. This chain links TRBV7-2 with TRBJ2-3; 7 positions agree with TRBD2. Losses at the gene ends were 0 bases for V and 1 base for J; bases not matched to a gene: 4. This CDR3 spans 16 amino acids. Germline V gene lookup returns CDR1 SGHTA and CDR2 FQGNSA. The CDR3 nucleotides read TGTGCCAGCAGCTTAGCGTTAACTAGCGGCACAGATACGCAGTATTTT. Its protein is CASSLALTSGTDTQYF.

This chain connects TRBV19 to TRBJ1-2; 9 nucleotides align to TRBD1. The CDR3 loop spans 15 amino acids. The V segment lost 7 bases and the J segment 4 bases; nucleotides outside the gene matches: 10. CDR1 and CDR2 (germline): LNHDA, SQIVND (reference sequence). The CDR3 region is CASTTQGAWGYGYTF. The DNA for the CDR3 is TGTGCCAGTACCACACAGGGGGCCTGGGGCTATGGCTACACCTTC.

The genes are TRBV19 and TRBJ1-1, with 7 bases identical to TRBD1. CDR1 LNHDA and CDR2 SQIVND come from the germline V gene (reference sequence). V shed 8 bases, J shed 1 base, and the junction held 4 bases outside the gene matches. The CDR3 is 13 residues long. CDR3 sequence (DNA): TGTGCCAGTGGGACAGTAGAGAACACTGAAGCTTTCTTT. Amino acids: CASGTVENTEAFF.

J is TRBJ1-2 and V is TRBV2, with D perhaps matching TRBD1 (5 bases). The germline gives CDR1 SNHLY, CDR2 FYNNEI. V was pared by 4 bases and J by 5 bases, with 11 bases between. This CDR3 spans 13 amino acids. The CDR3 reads CASSADISYGYTF. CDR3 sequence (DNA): TGTGCCAGCAGTGCGGACATTTCTTATGGCTACACCTTC.